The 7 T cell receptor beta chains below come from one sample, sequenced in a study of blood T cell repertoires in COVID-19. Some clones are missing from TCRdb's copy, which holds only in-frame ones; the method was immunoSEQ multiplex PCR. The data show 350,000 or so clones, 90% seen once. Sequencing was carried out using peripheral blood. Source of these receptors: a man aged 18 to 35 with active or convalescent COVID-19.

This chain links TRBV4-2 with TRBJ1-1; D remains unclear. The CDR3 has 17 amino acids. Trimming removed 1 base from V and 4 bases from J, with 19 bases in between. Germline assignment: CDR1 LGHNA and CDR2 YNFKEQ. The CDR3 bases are TGTGCCAGCAGCCAAGGGACGGGGATTGGGGTCGTCACTGAAGCTTTCTTT. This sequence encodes CASSQGTGIGVVTEAFF.

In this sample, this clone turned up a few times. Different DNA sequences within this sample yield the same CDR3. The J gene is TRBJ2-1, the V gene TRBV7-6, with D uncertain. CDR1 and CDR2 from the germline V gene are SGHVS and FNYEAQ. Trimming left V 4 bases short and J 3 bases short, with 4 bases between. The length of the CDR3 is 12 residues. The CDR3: CASSSNYNEQFF. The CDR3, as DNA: TGTGCCAGCAGCTCCAACTACAATGAGCAGTTCTTC.

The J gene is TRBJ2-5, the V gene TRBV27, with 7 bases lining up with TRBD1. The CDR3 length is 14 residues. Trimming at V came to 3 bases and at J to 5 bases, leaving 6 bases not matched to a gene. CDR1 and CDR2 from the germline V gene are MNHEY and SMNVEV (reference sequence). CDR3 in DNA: TGTGCCAGCAGTTTGTACAGGGGAGATGAGACCCAGTACTTC. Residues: CASSLYRGDETQYF.

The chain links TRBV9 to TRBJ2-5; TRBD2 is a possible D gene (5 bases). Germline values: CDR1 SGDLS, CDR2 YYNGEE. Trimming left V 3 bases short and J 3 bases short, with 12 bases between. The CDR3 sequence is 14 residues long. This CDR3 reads CASSERWGEETQYF. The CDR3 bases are TGTGCCAGCAGCGAGAGATGGGGAGAAGAGACCCAGTACTTC.

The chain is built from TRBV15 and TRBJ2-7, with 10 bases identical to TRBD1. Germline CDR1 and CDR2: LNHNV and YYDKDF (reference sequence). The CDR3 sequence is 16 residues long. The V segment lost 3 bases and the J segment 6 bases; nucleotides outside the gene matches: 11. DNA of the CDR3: TGTGCCACCAGCAGGCCAGCCGGGACAGGGGTTTCCGAGCAGTACTTC. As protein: CATSRPAGTGVSEQYF.

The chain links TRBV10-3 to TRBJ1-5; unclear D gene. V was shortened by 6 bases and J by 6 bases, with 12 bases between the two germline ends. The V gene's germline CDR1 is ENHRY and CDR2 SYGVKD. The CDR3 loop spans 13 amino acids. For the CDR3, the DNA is TGTGCCATCAGGGGTATTGGCGGTCAGCCCCAGCATTTT. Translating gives CAIRGIGGQPQHF.

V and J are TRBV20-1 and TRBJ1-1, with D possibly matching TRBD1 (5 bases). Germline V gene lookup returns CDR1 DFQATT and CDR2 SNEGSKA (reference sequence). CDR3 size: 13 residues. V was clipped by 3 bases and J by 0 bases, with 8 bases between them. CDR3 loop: CSASKGLNTEAFF. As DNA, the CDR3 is TGCAGTGCTAGTAAGGGGTTGAACACTGAAGCTTTCTTT.